These T cell receptor beta chains were read from a single sample in a study of T cell changes during pregnancy in multiple sclerosis. This table comes from immunoSEQ multiplex PCR, and its TCRdb copy is limited to in-frame clones, with some not included. The sample records tens of thousands of clones, around 85% being singletons. The material sequenced was CD8+ T cells from peripheral blood mononuclear cells, taken in the first trimester of pregnancy. These receptors all stem from a female donor in good health, enrolled as a control in a pregnancy study. CDR3s include the opening cysteine and the closing phenylalanine or tryptophan. D genes are given only for firm matches. Where a row states a size, it is once, few, many or the class of an expanded clone; other rows omit it.

-,TRBJ2-7,TRBV4-2,TRBD1,CASSPSLDRLWEQYF,TGTGCCAGCAGCCCTTCTTTGGACAGGCTGTGGGAGCAGTACTTC
once,TRBJ2-2,TRBV5-6,-,CASSPIGLGPTRTGELFF,TGTGCCAGCAGCCCCATCGGACTTGGGCCGACGAGAACCGGGGAGCTGTTTTTT
-,TRBJ2-1,TRBV29-1,-,CSVDGNNEQFF,TGCAGCGTTGACGGGAACAATGAGCAGTTCTTC
-,TRBJ2-2,TRBV6-6,TRBD2,CASTRTSGGGGELFF,TGTGCCAGCACCCGGACTAGCGGGGGAGGCGGGGAGCTGTTTTTT
-,TRBJ2-7,TRBV2,-,CASSEIRQGSSYEQYF,TGTGCCAGCAGTGAAATCAGGCAGGGGAGCTCCTACGAGCAGTACTTC
-,TRBJ2-7,TRBV19,-,CASSIRTDYSYEQYF,TGTGCCAGTAGTATTAGGACAGACTATTCCTACGAGCAGTACTTC
few,TRBJ2-7,TRBV5-6,TRBD2,CASRSGLAGGYEQYF,TGTGCCAGCAGATCCGGACTAGCGGGAGGCTACGAGCAGTACTTC
-,TRBJ1-6,TRBV19,-,CASSIAGGSSPLHF,TGTGCCAGTAGTATAGCGGGGGGGAGTTCACCCCTCCACTTT
-,TRBJ2-1,TRBV30,-,CAWSGIAETDEQFF,TGTGCCTGGAGTGGGATAGCGGAGACGGATGAGCAGTTCTTC
-,TRBJ1-6,TRBV9,-,CASSPSLGRGYNSPLHF,TGTGCCAGCAGCCCTAGCCTTGGGAGAGGGTATAATTCACCCCTCCACTTT
-,TRBJ2-2,TRBV10-1,TRBD1,CASSERGRYTGELFF,TGCGCCAGCAGTGAGAGGGGGCGATACACCGGGGAGCTGTTTTTT
-,TRBJ1-2,TRBV6-5,TRBD1,CASSYSGTGVEYGYTF,TGTGCCAGCAGTTACTCGGGGACAGGGGTGGAATATGGCTACACCTTC
-,TRBJ2-1,TRBV9,TRBD2,CASSEPSTGELAGRGYNEQFF,TGTGCCAGCAGCGAACCCTCCACGGGGGAACTAGCGGGAAGGGGGTACAATGAGCAGTTCTTC
-,TRBJ1-1,TRBV9,TRBD1,CASKGLAGGTEAFF,TGTGCCAGCAAGGGATTGGCAGGGGGGACTGAAGCTTTCTTT
-,TRBJ1-1,TRBV29-1,-,CSVPARGRNTEAFF,TGCAGCGTTCCGGCCAGGGGAAGAAACACTGAAGCTTTCTTT
-,TRBJ1-6,TRBV21-1,-,CASRPGSGVHSSPLHF,TGTGCCAGCAGACCCGGGAGCGGGGTTCACAGTTCACCCCTCCACTTT
-,TRBJ2-7,TRBV4-1,-,CASSQDRSYSEQYF,TGCGCCAGCAGCCAAGATCGATCCTATTCCGAGCAGTACTTC
-,TRBJ2-7,TRBV28,-,CASSADVRYEQYF,TGTGCCAGCAGCGCTGACGTGAGGTACGAGCAGTACTTC
-,TRBJ1-3,TRBV7-2,-,CASSYPGRERNTIYF,TGTGCCAGCAGCTACCCTGGACGGGAACGGAACACCATATATTTT
-,TRBJ1-4,TRBV6-5,TRBD1,CASSLQGGTTNEKLFF,TGTGCCAGCAGTTTACAGGGGGGAACAACTAATGAAAAACTGTTTTTT
-,TRBJ1-1,TRBV19,TRBD1,CASKDRARTEAFF,TGTGCCAGTAAGGACAGGGCGAGGACTGAAGCTTTCTTT
-,TRBJ2-1,TRBV27,-,CASTTGDEQFF,TGTGCCAGCACCACCGGAGATGAGCAGTTCTTC
-,TRBJ1-5,TRBV6-1,-,CASTGHLSNQPQHF,TGTGCCAGCACCGGACACCTTAGCAATCAGCCCCAGCATTTT
-,TRBJ2-1,TRBV4-1,-,CASSQVRYNEQFF,TGCGCCAGCAGCCAAGTACGGTACAATGAGCAGTTCTTC
-,TRBJ1-1,TRBV28,-,CASSFTRSGTEAFF,TGTGCCAGCAGTTTTACAAGGTCAGGCACTGAAGCTTTCTTT
-,TRBJ2-7,TRBV25-1,TRBD2,CASSARAGVYEQYF,TGTGCCAGCAGTGCTCGAGCGGGAGTCTACGAGCAGTACTTC
-,TRBJ1-2,TRBV27,TRBD1,CASSPTGGLYGYTF,TGTGCCAGCAGTCCAACAGGGGGGCTCTATGGCTACACCTTC
-,TRBJ1-3,TRBV10-2,-,CASSEAPDSGNTIYF,TGCGCCAGCAGTGAGGCCCCAGACTCTGGAAACACCATATATTTT
-,TRBJ1-1,TRBV5-5,TRBD1,CASSLDRQGSNTEAFF,TGTGCCAGCAGCTTGGATAGACAGGGGAGTAACACTGAAGCTTTCTTT
-,TRBJ1-1,TRBV27,TRBD1,CASSWTGQTEAFF,TGTGCCAGCAGTTGGACAGGACAGACTGAAGCTTTCTTT
-,TRBJ1-3,TRBV6-4,-,CASSGTELITNTIYF,TGTGCCAGCAGTGGTACAGAGTTAATCACAAACACCATATATTTT
-,TRBJ2-7,TRBV6-5,-,CASSNRRDFYEQYF,TGTGCCAGCAGTAATAGACGGGATTTCTACGAGCAGTACTTC
-,TRBJ2-5,TRBV6-1,TRBD1,CASSEWDRKETQYF,TGTGCCAGCAGTGAATGGGACAGAAAAGAGACCCAGTACTTC
-,TRBJ1-2,TRBV23-1,-,CASSQSREIGYGYTF,TGCGCCAGCAGTCAATCGAGGGAAATTGGCTATGGCTACACCTTC
-,TRBJ2-7,TRBV5-6,-,CASSNYEQYF,TGTGCCAGCAGTAACTACGAGCAGTACTTC
-,TRBJ1-5,TRBV5-5,-,CASSRDSNQPQHF,TGTGCCAGCAGCAGAGATAGCAATCAGCCCCAGCATTTT
-,TRBJ1-3,TRBV5-6,-,CASSPTGTGVNSGNTIYF,TGTGCCAGCAGCCCTACCGGGACGGGGGTCAACTCTGGAAACACCATATATTTT
-,TRBJ1-2,TRBV29-1,-,CSVEDRNGYTF,TGCAGCGTTGAAGACAGGAATGGCTACACCTTC
-,TRBJ2-7,TRBV9,-,CASSPSPSSYEQYF,TGTGCCAGCAGCCCTAGCCCTAGCTCCTACGAGCAGTACTTC
once,TRBJ2-3,TRBV7-6,TRBD2,CASSLDGTSGGTQYF,TGTGCCAGCAGCTTAGATGGGACTAGCGGGGGCACGCAGTATTTT
few,TRBJ2-1,TRBV11-3,TRBD2,CASSHPGLAGYNEQFF,TGTGCCAGCAGTCACCCGGGACTAGCGGGGTACAATGAGCAGTTCTTC
-,TRBJ2-7,TRBV28,TRBD2,CASIRGPSGSYEQYF,TGTGCCAGCATCCGCGGTCCTAGCGGGTCATACGAGCAGTACTTC
-,TRBJ2-7,TRBV5-4,TRBD2,CASSVGAGGISYEQYF,TGTGCCAGCAGTGTAGGAGCGGGGGGGATCTCCTACGAGCAGTACTTC
-,TRBJ1-1,TRBV6-5,-,CASSPTGAEAFF,TGTGCCAGCAGTCCCACAGGCGCCGAAGCTTTCTTT
-,TRBJ2-7,TRBV6-5,TRBD1,CASSGQDSYEQYF,TGTGCCAGCAGTGGACAGGACTCCTACGAGCAGTACTTC
few,TRBJ2-1,TRBV6-4,TRBD2,CASSKSGDYNEQFF,TGTGCCAGCAGTAAAAGCGGGGACTACAATGAGCAGTTCTTC
few,TRBJ2-6,TRBV15,-,CATSRDPGSGANVLTF,TGTGCCACCAGCAGAGATCCGGGTTCTGGGGCCAACGTCCTGACTTTC
once,TRBJ1-1,TRBV28,-,CASSSNSGFFSTEAFF,TGTGCCAGCAGTTCCAATTCGGGTTTTTTTAGCACTGAAGCTTTCTTT
-,TRBJ2-2,TRBV13,-,CASSLGSRGANTGELFF,TGTGCCAGCAGCTTAGGGTCCAGGGGGGCGAACACCGGGGAGCTGTTTTTT
-,TRBJ1-6,TRBV4-3,TRBD1,CASSQDDRVSYNSPLHF,TGCGCCAGCAGCCAGGACGACAGGGTGTCCTATAATTCACCCCTCCACTTT